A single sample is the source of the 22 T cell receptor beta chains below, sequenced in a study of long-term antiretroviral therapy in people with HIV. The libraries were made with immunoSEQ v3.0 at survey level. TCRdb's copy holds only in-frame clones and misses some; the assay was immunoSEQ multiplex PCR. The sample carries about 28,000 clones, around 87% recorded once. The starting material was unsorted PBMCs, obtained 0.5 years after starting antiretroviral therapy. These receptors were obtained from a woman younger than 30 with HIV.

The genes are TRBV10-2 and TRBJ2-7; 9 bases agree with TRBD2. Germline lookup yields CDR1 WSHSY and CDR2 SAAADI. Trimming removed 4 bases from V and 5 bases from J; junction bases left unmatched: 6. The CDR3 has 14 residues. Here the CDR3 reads CASSARTSDHEQYF. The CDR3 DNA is TGCGCCAGCAGTGCTCGGACTAGCGACCACGAGCAGTACTTC.

CDR3 protein: CASSLGQGLAGGISGELFF. The CDR3 DNA reads as TGTGCCAGCAGCTTAGGCCAGGGACTAGCGGGAGGAATTTCCGGGGAGCTGTTTTTT. The chain links TRBV11-2 to TRBJ2-2, with TRBD2 matching over 15 bases. The germline gives CDR1 SGHAT, CDR2 FQNNGV. V shed 1 base, J shed 6 bases, and the junction held 9 bases outside the gene matches. The CDR3 spans 19 residues.

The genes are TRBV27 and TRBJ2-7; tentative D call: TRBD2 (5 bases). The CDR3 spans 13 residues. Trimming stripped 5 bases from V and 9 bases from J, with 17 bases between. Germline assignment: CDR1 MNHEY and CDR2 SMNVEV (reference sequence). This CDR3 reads CASSHRIRAAQYF. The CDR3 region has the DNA TGTGCCAGCAGTCACCGGATCCGAGCGGCGCAGTACTTC.

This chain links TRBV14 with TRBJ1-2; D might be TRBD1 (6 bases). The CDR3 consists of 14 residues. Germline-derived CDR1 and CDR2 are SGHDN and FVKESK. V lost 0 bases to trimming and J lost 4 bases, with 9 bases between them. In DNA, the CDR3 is TGTGCCAGCAGCCAAGAAGGGGGGCTCTATGGCTACACCTTC. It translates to CASSQEGGLYGYTF.

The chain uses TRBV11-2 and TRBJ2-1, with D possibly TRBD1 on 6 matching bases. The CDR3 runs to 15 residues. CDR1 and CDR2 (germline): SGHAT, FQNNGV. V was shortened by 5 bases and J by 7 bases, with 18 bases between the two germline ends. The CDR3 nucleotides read TGTGCCAGCAGCCGGTTCCGGGACATGGGGAATGAGCAGTTCTTC. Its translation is CASSRFRDMGNEQFF.

CDR3 DNA sequence: TGTGCCAGCAGCTTGATGGGGGCCTCTAATGAAAAACTGTTTTTT. It encodes CASSLMGASNEKLFF. The genes are TRBV5-4 and TRBJ1-4, with D possibly being TRBD1 (6 bases). This CDR3 is 15 amino acids long. CDR1 is SGHNT and CDR2 is YYREEE in the germline V gene (reference sequence). Trimming removed 1 base from V and 3 bases from J, with 10 bases in between.

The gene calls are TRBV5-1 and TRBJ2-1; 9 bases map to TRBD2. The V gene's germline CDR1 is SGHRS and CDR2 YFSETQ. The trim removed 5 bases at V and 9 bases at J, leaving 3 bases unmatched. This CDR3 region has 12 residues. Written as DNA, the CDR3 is TGCGCCAGCAGGCGGGAGGGGACTGAGCAGTTCTTC. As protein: CASRREGTEQFF.

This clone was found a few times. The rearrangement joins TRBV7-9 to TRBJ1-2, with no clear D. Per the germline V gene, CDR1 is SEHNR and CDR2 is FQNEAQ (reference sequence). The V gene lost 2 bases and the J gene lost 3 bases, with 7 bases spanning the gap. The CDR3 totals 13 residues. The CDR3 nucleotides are TGTGCCAGCAGCTTAAAGGTCGACTATGGCTACACCTTC. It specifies CASSLKVDYGYTF.

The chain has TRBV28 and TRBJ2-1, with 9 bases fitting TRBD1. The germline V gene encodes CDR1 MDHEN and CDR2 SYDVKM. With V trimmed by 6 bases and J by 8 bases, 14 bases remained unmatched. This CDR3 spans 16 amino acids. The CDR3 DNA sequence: TGTGCCAGCAGCCATTTAGGGGGGACAGGGAGCCATGAGCAGTTCTTC. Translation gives CASSHLGGTGSHEQFF.

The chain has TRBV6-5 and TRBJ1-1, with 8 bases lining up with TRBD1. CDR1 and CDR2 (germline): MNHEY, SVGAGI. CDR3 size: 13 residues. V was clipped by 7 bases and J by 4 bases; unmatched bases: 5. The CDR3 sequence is CASTLGQGTEAFF. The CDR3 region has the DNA TGTGCCAGCACCCTAGGACAGGGCACTGAAGCTTTCTTT.

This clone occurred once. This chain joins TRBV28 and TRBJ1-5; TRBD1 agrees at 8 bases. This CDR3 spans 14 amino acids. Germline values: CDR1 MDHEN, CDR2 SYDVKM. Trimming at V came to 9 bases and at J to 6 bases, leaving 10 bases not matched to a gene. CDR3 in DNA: TGTGCCAGTGGGGACAGGCTCGTTGTTCAGCCCCAGCATTTT. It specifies CASGDRLVVQPQHF.

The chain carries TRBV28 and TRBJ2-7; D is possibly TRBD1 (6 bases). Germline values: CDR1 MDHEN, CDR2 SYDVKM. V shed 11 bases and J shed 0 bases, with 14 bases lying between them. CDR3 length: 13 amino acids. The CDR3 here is CAGRDTSSYEQYF. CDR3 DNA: TGTGCCGGACGGGACACCTCCTCCTACGAGCAGTACTTC.

Written as DNA, the CDR3 is TGTGCCAGCAGTGATACCCTAGCGGGTGTTGAGGCAGATACGCAGTATTTT. It is translated as CASSDTLAGVEADTQYF. The chain has TRBV6-1 and TRBJ2-3; 8 positions agree with TRBD2. J was trimmed by 4 bases and V by 3 bases; bases with no gene match: 12. Germline V CDR1 and CDR2: MNHNS, SASEGT. This CDR3 region has 17 residues.

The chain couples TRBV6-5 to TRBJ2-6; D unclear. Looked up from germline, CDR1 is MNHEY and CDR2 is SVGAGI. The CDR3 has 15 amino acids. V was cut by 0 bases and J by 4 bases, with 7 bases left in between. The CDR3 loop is CASSYSGRGANVLTF. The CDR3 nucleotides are TGTGCCAGCAGTTACTCCGGACGCGGGGCCAACGTCCTGACTTTC.

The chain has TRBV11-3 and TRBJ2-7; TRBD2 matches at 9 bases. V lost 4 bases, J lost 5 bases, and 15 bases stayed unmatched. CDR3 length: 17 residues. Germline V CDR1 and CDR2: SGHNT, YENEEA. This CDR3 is CASSSSPGREGADEQYF. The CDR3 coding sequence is TGTGCCAGCAGCTCTTCCCCGGGGCGGGAGGGGGCTGACGAGCAGTACTTC.

As DNA, the CDR3 is TGTGCCAGTAGACTTCCGGGACAGGGGCCCCATGAGCAGTTCTTC. Translated: CASRLPGQGPHEQFF. The chain links TRBV19 to TRBJ2-1, with 10 bases lining up with TRBD1. Germline V gene data show CDR1 as LNHDA and CDR2 as SQIVND (reference sequence). The trim removed 6 bases at V and 8 bases at J, leaving 10 bases unmatched. CDR3 size: 15 residues.

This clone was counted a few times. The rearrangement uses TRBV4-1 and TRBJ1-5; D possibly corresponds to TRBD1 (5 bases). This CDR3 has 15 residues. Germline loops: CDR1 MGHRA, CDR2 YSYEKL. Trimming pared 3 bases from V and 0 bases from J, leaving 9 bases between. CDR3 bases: TGCGCCAGCAGCCATGGGGGGAGTAGCAATCAGCCCCAGCATTTT. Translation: CASSHGGSSNQPQHF.

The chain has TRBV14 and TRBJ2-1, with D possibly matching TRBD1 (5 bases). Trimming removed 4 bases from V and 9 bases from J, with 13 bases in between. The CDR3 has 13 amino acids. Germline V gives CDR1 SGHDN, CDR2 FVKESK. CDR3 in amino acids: CASSPRARGEQFF. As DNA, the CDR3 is TGTGCCAGCAGCCCCCGGGCTAGGGGTGAGCAGTTCTTC.

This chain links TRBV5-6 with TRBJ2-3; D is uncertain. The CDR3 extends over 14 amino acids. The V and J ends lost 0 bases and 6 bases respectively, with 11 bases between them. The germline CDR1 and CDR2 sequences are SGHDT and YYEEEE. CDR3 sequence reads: CASSLVVESDTQYF. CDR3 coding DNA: TGTGCCAGCAGCTTGGTGGTGGAGTCGGATACGCAGTATTTT.

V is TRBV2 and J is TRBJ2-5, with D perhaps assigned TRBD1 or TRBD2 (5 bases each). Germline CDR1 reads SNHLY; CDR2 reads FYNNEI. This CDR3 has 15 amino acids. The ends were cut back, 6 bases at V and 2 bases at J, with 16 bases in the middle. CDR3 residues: CASSLAGTEQETQYF. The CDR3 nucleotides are TGTGCCAGCAGCCTCGCCGGGACGGAGCAAGAGACCCAGTACTTC.

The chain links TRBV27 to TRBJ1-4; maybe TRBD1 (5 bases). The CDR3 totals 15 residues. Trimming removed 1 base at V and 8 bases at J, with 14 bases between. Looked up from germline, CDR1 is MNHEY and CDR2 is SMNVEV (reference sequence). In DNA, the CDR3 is TGTGCCAGCAGTTTATTGGGGGGAATAAGCGAAAAACTGTTTTTT. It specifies CASSLLGGISEKLFF.

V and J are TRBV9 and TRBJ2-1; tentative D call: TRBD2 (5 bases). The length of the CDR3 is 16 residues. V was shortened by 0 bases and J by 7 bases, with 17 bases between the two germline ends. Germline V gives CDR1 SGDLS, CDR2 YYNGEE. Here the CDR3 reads CASSVVSGGLKNEQFF. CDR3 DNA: TGTGCCAGCAGCGTAGTGTCGGGCGGGTTAAAAAATGAGCAGTTCTTC.